This is a list of T cell receptor beta chains from one sample in a study of blood T cell repertoires in COVID-19. Profiling relied on immunoSEQ multiplex PCR, and the TCRdb table lists in-frame clones only, not all of them. The sample contains some 270,000 clones, roughly 82% of which appear only once. The sample taken for sequencing was peripheral blood. These TCRs come from a woman aged 80 or over with COVID-19, enrolled during active disease. The CDR3 runs from the conserved cysteine through the conserved F or W. The D gene is left open where the match is weak. Rows give clone size only sometimes, using once, few, many, or a class for an expanded clone.

CDR3nt: TGTGCCAGTAGTACATCCGGGACAGCTAACTATGGCTACACCTTC
CDR3aa: CASSTSGTANYGYTF
d_gene: TRBD1
abundance: NA
v_gene: TRBV19
j_gene: TRBJ1-2

CDR3nt: TGTGCCAGCTCTTCGGGGGGCACGAACACTGAAGCTTTCTTT
CDR3aa: CASSSGGTNTEAFF
d_gene: NA
abundance: NA
v_gene: TRBV18
j_gene: TRBJ1-1

CDR3nt: TGTGCCAGCACTCGGCAAGGTTGGGACTATAGCAATCAGCCCCAGCATTTT
CDR3aa: CASTRQGWDYSNQPQHF
d_gene: NA
abundance: NA
v_gene: TRBV6-4
j_gene: TRBJ1-5

CDR3nt: TGTGCCAGCAGAGGCTCCGGGGGGGGCACAGATACGCAGTATTTT
CDR3aa: CASRGSGGGTDTQYF
d_gene: TRBD2
abundance: NA
v_gene: TRBV6-4
j_gene: TRBJ2-3

CDR3nt: TGCGCCAGCAGCTGGGCCCCGGCCAGCTCGGGAGGAAACACCATATATTTT
CDR3aa: CASSWAPASSGGNTIYF
d_gene: NA
abundance: NA
v_gene: TRBV5-1
j_gene: TRBJ1-3

CDR3nt: TGCGCCAGCAGCTTGTTCGGGGGGCCGGGGGAGACCCAGTACTTC
CDR3aa: CASSLFGGPGETQYF
d_gene: NA
abundance: once
v_gene: TRBV5-1
j_gene: TRBJ2-5

CDR3nt: TGTGCCAGCAGTCGACTAGCGGGGGGCCTCTCTGGGGCCAACGTCCTGACTTTC
CDR3aa: CASSRLAGGLSGANVLTF
d_gene: NA
abundance: NA
v_gene: TRBV12-1
j_gene: TRBJ2-6

CDR3nt: TGTGCCAGCCTAGCGGGGGCCCGGGGGCAGTTCTTC
CDR3aa: CASLAGARGQFF
d_gene: TRBD2
abundance: NA
v_gene: TRBV9
j_gene: TRBJ2-1

CDR3nt: TGTGCCAGCAGGCCCGGGACTAGTCTAAGCAGAGATACGCAGTATTTT
CDR3aa: CASRPGTSLSRDTQYF
d_gene: TRBD2
abundance: NA
v_gene: TRBV28
j_gene: TRBJ2-3

CDR3nt: TGTGCCAGCAGCCGGGGGACAGACTCACCCCTCCACTTT
CDR3aa: CASSRGTDSPLHF
d_gene: TRBD1
abundance: NA
v_gene: TRBV7-9
j_gene: TRBJ1-6

CDR3nt: TGTGCCAGCAGCCAAGACCTGACAGGGCTTGGCTATGGCTACACCTTC
CDR3aa: CASSQDLTGLGYGYTF
d_gene: TRBD1
abundance: NA
v_gene: TRBV4-2
j_gene: TRBJ1-2

CDR3nt: TGCGCCAGCAGCTCACTGACGGTCGGACACACGTTCTTC
CDR3aa: CASSSLTVGHTFF
d_gene: NA
abundance: NA
v_gene: TRBV5-1
j_gene: TRBJ2-1

CDR3nt: TGTGCCAGTAGTATGGGCGGGGCCGGCACAAATCAGCCCCAGCATTTT
CDR3aa: CASSMGGAGTNQPQHF
d_gene: NA
abundance: NA
v_gene: TRBV19
j_gene: TRBJ1-5

CDR3nt: TGCAGCGTTGAACCGTCGACAGCCGGTGAAGCTTTCTTT
CDR3aa: CSVEPSTAGEAFF
d_gene: NA
abundance: NA
v_gene: TRBV29-1
j_gene: TRBJ1-1

CDR3nt: TGTGCCAGCAGCCAACCGGTAGCTAGGGGACAGGGACACTATGGCTACACCTTC
CDR3aa: CASSQPVARGQGHYGYTF
d_gene: TRBD1
abundance: NA
v_gene: TRBV3-1/TRBV3-2
j_gene: TRBJ1-2

CDR3nt: TGTGCCAGCAGCGTAGAACAGGGGCGTTGGGATGAGCAGTTCTTC
CDR3aa: CASSVEQGRWDEQFF
d_gene: TRBD1
abundance: NA
v_gene: TRBV9
j_gene: TRBJ2-1

CDR3nt: TGTGCCAGCAGCTCGGACCCGGGGGGGCGGACCGGGGAGCTGTTTTTT
CDR3aa: CASSSDPGGRTGELFF
d_gene: TRBD2
abundance: NA
v_gene: TRBV5-4
j_gene: TRBJ2-2

CDR3nt: TGCGCCAGCAGTCAATCCAATGACAGGGGAACTGAAGCTTTCTTT
CDR3aa: CASSQSNDRGTEAFF
d_gene: TRBD1
abundance: NA
v_gene: TRBV23-1
j_gene: TRBJ1-1

CDR3nt: TGTGCCAGCAGCTTATTGGGACAGGGATACAATGAGCAGTTCTTC
CDR3aa: CASSLLGQGYNEQFF
d_gene: TRBD1
abundance: once
v_gene: TRBV7-9
j_gene: TRBJ2-1

CDR3nt: TGTGCCAGCAGCTTGCTAGGGGTGGCAGAGACCCAGTACTTC
CDR3aa: CASSLLGVAETQYF
d_gene: NA
abundance: NA
v_gene: TRBV7-6
j_gene: TRBJ2-5

CDR3nt: TGTGCCAGCAGCCCCGGGACTAGCGGAGGAAATACGCAGTATTTT
CDR3aa: CASSPGTSGGNTQYF
d_gene: TRBD2
abundance: NA
v_gene: TRBV11-3
j_gene: TRBJ2-3

CDR3nt: TGTGCCAGCAGCTTGGAGAGGCCCGGAAACACCATATATTTT
CDR3aa: CASSLERPGNTIYF
d_gene: NA
abundance: NA
v_gene: TRBV5-6
j_gene: TRBJ1-3

CDR3nt: TGCGCCAGCAGCGTAGGGACAGGCTGGACGCAAGAGACCCAGTACTTC
CDR3aa: CASSVGTGWTQETQYF
d_gene: TRBD1
abundance: NA
v_gene: TRBV5-1
j_gene: TRBJ2-5

CDR3nt: TGTGCCAGCAGCTCAAGAGGGGTGTGGGAGGGAGAGACCCAGTACTTC
CDR3aa: CASSSRGVWEGETQYF
d_gene: TRBD2
abundance: once
v_gene: TRBV5-6
j_gene: TRBJ2-5

CDR3nt: TGTGCCAGCAGCTTAGATTATAACTATGGCTACACCTTC
CDR3aa: CASSLDYNYGYTF
d_gene: NA
abundance: NA
v_gene: TRBV7-8
j_gene: TRBJ1-2

CDR3nt: TGCGCCAGCAGCTGGGGACTAGCGGAGAGCACCGGGGAGCTGTTTTTT
CDR3aa: CASSWGLAESTGELFF
d_gene: TRBD2
abundance: NA
v_gene: TRBV5-1
j_gene: TRBJ2-2

CDR3nt: TGCGCCAGCAGCCAGAAGGAGGGGAGCTCCTACAATGAGCAGTTCTTC
CDR3aa: CASSQKEGSSYNEQFF
d_gene: NA
abundance: NA
v_gene: TRBV4-1
j_gene: TRBJ2-1

CDR3nt: TGCAGCATTACGGTAGTCGTTGAGCAGTTCTTC
CDR3aa: CSITVVVEQFF
d_gene: NA
abundance: NA
v_gene: TRBV29-1
j_gene: TRBJ2-1

CDR3nt: TGTGCCAGCTCACCTGGACTCTTCACTGAAGCTTTCTTT
CDR3aa: CASSPGLFTEAFF
d_gene: NA
abundance: few
v_gene: TRBV18
j_gene: TRBJ1-1

CDR3nt: TGTGCCAGCAGTTACGTAGGGACAGAGAACACTGAAGCTTTCTTT
CDR3aa: CASSYVGTENTEAFF
d_gene: TRBD1
abundance: once
v_gene: TRBV6-5
j_gene: TRBJ1-1

CDR3nt: TGTGCCAGCACGCCCTTGGGGGGCTATGGCTACACCTTC
CDR3aa: CASTPLGGYGYTF
d_gene: NA
abundance: NA
v_gene: TRBV6-5
j_gene: TRBJ1-2

CDR3nt: TGTGCCAGCAGCTTAGGCGGTCTGCGGGGGGTCTACGAGCAGTACTTC
CDR3aa: CASSLGGLRGVYEQYF
d_gene: TRBD2
abundance: NA
v_gene: TRBV7-9
j_gene: TRBJ2-7

CDR3nt: TGTGCCAGCAGTCCTCGGTACGAGGGAGATGGCTACACCTTC
CDR3aa: CASSPRYEGDGYTF
d_gene: NA
abundance: NA
v_gene: TRBV6-5
j_gene: TRBJ1-2

CDR3nt: TGTGCCTGGAGTGTGTCTGGGAGTAAGGGAATGAACACTGAAGCTTTCTTT
CDR3aa: CAWSVSGSKGMNTEAFF
d_gene: NA
abundance: few
v_gene: TRBV30
j_gene: TRBJ1-1

CDR3nt: TGTGCCAGCAGCCCTGGGGCCCTTTTCTACGAGCAGTACTTC
CDR3aa: CASSPGALFYEQYF
d_gene: NA
abundance: NA
v_gene: TRBV14
j_gene: TRBJ2-7

CDR3nt: TGCAGCGTTCCGCCAACCGACTGTACAGGGGGCATTAATAATTCACCCCTCCACTTT
CDR3aa: CSVPPTDCTGGINNSPLHF
d_gene: TRBD1
abundance: NA
v_gene: TRBV29-1
j_gene: TRBJ1-6

CDR3nt: TGTGCCAGCAGTGATGGGGGCAGGGTGCCCCCAGATACGCAGTATTTT
CDR3aa: CASSDGGRVPPDTQYF
d_gene: NA
abundance: NA
v_gene: TRBV6-1
j_gene: TRBJ2-3

CDR3nt: TGTGCCAGCAGCGTAGATTCGCGGGGGTCGGAAACTTTCTTT
CDR3aa: CASSVDSRGSETFF
d_gene: NA
abundance: NA
v_gene: TRBV9
j_gene: TRBJ1-1

CDR3nt: TGTGCCAGTAGTATAGGAGGGGGCCTGGACACTGAAGCTTTCTTT
CDR3aa: CASSIGGGLDTEAFF
d_gene: TRBD1
abundance: NA
v_gene: TRBV19
j_gene: TRBJ1-1

CDR3nt: TGTGCCAGCAGCCCCTCGGAGTGGTATGGCTACACCTTC
CDR3aa: CASSPSEWYGYTF
d_gene: NA
abundance: NA
v_gene: TRBV9
j_gene: TRBJ1-2

CDR3nt: TGTGCCAGCAGTTATACAGGGGGAAACTATGGCTACACCTTC
CDR3aa: CASSYTGGNYGYTF
d_gene: TRBD1
abundance: NA
v_gene: TRBV7-2
j_gene: TRBJ1-2

CDR3nt: TGCGCCAGCAGCCTAGAACAGGCCAGCTCCTACAATGAGCAGTTCTTC
CDR3aa: CASSLEQASSYNEQFF
d_gene: NA
abundance: many
v_gene: TRBV4-1
j_gene: TRBJ2-1

CDR3nt: TGTGCCAGCAGTCCCGGGACACTTAGCAATCAGCCCCAGCATTTT
CDR3aa: CASSPGTLSNQPQHF
d_gene: NA
abundance: NA
v_gene: TRBV11-2
j_gene: TRBJ1-5

CDR3nt: TGTGCCAGCCTTAAAACAGGGGTGAACACTGAAGCTTTCTTT
CDR3aa: CASLKTGVNTEAFF
d_gene: TRBD1
abundance: NA
v_gene: TRBV2
j_gene: TRBJ1-1